The clone carrying this T cell receptor beta chain was counted ten times or more. The TCRbeta library was prepared with unique molecular identifiers. Using its own MiXCR run on the PCR reads, TCRdb lists one record per CDR3 protein. The sample has some 200,000 distinct CDR3 sequences; roughly 6.8% are singletons. This sample was included in a study of T-cell reconstitution after alpha-beta-depleted transplantation in children. This CDR3 has 15 amino acids. The V gene lost 2 bases and the J gene lost 3 bases, with 14 bases spanning the gap. Germline CDR1 and CDR2: LNHNV and YYDKDF (reference sequence).

J is TRBJ2-7 and V is TRBV15; a weak D match, TRBD2 (6 bases). This specimen consisted of PBMCs from the stem cell graft donor, obtained from the stem cell graft. The TCR originated in a human donor who donated a stem cell graft to a child with Wiskott-Aldrich syndrome. CDR3 nucleotide sequence: TGTGCCACCAGCAGATGGGGAGGAAACAGCTACGAGCAGTACTTC. Translation gives CATSRWGGNSYEQYF. Based on the CDR3 plus reference TRBV15 and TRBJ2-7, the full variable domain is DAMVIQNPRYQVTQFGKPVTLSCSQTLNHNVMYWYQQKSSQAPKLLFHYYDKDFNNEADTPDNFQSRRPNTSFCFLDIRSPGLGDTAMYLCATSRWGGNSYEQYFGPGTRLTVT.